This T cell receptor beta chain is from a study of spatial heterogeneity in lung cancer. Study-wide background: More beta-chain than alpha-chain sequences were consistently detected.

Time point of the sample: sample taken at primary tumor resection. No cells were sorted before sequencing. The whole RNA sequenced was extracted from tumor, nontumor lung or frozen PBMC. This clonotype was detected only a few times. TCRdb called the 5' RACE reads again in MiXCR, with one record for every CDR3 protein. The data contain tens of thousands of distinct CDR3 sequences, 6.5% to 9.5% of them singletons. Trimming shortened V by 3 bases and J by 1 base, and 9 bases separated the two germline ends. The germline gives CDR1 SQVTM, CDR2 ANQGSEA. This CDR3 is 14 amino acids long. This chain uses TRBV29-1 with TRBJ2-2; D possibly corresponds to TRBD1 (6 bases). Sequenced material: PBMCs, taken at surgery. This sequence originates from a male donor with early-stage non-small cell lung cancer. This chain's CDR3 is CSVDSRGNTGELFF. The CDR3 DNA follows: TGCAGCGTTGATAGCAGGGGGAACACCGGGGAGCTGTTTTTT.